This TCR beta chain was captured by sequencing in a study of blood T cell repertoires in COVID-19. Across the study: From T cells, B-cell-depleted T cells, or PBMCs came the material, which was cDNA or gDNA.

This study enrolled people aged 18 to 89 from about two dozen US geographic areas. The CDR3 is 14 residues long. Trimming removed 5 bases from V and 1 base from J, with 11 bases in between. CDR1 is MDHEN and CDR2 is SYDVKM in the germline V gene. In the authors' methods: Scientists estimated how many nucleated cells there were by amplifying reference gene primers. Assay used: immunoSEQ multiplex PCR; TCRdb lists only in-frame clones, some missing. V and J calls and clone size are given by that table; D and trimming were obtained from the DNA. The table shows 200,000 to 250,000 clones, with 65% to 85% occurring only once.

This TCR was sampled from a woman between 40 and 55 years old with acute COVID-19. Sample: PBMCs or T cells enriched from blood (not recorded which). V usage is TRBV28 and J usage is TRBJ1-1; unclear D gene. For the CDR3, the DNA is TGTGCCAGCAGTCGCCGTCATAGGAACACTGAAGCTTTCTTT. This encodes CASSRRHRNTEAFF.